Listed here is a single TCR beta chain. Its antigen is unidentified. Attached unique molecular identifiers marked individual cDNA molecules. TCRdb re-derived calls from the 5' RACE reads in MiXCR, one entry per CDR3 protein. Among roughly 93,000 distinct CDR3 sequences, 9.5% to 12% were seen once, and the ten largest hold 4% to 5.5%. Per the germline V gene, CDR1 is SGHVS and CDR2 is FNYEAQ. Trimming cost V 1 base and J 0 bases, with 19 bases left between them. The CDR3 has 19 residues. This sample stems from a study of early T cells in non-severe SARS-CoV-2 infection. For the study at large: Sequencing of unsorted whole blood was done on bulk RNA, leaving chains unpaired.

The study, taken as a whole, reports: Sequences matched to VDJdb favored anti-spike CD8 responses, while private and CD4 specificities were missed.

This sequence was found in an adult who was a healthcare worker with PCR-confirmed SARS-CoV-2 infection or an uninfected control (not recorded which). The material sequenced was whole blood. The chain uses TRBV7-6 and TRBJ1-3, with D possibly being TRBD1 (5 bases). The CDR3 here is CASSLDGTRTESSGNTIYF. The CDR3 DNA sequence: TGTGCCAGCAGCTTAGATGGGACTCGGACTGAAAGCTCTGGAAACACCATATATTTT.